This T cell receptor (beta chain) was retrieved from a study of CD8+ T cells in alopecia areata. Turning to the study itself: The study gave treated patients oral tofacitinib at 5 to 10 mg twice daily. Whole-study results and caveats: Clonality was higher in lesional than normal scalp, especially in alopecia totalis/universalis.

Those with alopecia areata gave lesional scalp punch biopsies and peripheral blood. In regard to this clone: Its specificity is unknown.

The J segment lost 7 bases and the V segment lost 3 bases, leaving 4 bases of the junction unmatched. This CDR3 contains 16 residues. Germline CDR1 KGHSH, CDR2 LQKENI. cDNA serving as the sequencing template came from extracted, reverse transcribed RNA. Using immunoSEQ multiplex PCR, the repertoire was profiled, and TCRdb retains in-frame clones only, with some absent. The table has 9,500 to 15,000 clones, about 61% seen once. The sample taken for sequencing was skin. The sequence was obtained from a human donor with alopecia areata. The chain carries TRBV18 and TRBJ2-1; 15 bases match TRBD2. In DNA form, the CDR3 reads TGTGCCAGCTCACCCCGGACTAGCGGGAGGGTAAATGAGCAGTTCTTC. It encodes CASSPRTSGRVNEQFF.